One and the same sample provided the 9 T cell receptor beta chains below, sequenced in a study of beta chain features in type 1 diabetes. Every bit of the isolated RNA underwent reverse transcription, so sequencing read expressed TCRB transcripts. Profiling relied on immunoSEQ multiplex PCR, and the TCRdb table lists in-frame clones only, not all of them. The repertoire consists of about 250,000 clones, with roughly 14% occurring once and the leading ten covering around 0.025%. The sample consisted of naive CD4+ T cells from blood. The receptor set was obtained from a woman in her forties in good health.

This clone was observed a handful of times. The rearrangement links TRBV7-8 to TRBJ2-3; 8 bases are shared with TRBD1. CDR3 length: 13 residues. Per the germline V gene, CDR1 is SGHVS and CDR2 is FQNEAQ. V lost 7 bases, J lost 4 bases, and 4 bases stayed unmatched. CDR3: CASTGQVADTQYF. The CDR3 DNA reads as TGTGCCAGCACGGGACAGGTGGCAGATACGCAGTATTTT.

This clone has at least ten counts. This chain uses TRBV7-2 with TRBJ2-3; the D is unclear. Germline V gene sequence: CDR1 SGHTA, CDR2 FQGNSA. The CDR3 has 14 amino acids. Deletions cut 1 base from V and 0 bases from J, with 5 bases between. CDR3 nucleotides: TGTGCCAGCAGCTTAGTAGCTAGCACAGATACGCAGTATTTT. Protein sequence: CASSLVASTDTQYF.

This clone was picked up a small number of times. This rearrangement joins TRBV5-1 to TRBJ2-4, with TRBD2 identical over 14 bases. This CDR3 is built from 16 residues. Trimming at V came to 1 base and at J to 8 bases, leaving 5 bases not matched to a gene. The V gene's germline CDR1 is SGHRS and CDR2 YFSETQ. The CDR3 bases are TGCGCCAGCAGCTTGCGGACTAGCGGGGGGCGGGACATTCAGTACTTC. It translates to CASSLRTSGGRDIQYF.

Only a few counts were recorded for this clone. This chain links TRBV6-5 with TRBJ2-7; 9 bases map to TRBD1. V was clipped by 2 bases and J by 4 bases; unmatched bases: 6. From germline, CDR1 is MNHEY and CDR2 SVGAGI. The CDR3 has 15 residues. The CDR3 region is CASSYTGQGGYEQYF. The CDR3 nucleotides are TGTGCCAGCAGTTACACGGGACAGGGAGGGTACGAGCAGTACTTC.

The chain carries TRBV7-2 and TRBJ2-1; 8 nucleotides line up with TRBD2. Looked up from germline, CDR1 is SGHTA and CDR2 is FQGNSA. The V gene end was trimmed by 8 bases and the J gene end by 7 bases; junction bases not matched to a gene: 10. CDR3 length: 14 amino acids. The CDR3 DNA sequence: TGTGCCAGCTTAGGCGGGGGGCATTGGAATGAGCAGTTCTTC. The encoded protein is CASLGGGHWNEQFF. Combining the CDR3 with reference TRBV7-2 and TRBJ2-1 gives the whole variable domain GAGVSQSPSNKVTEKGKDVELRCDPISGHTALYWYRQSLGQGLEFLIYFQGNSAPDKSGLPSDRFSAERTGGSVSTLTIQRTQQEDSAVYLCASLGGGHWNEQFFGPGTRLTVL.

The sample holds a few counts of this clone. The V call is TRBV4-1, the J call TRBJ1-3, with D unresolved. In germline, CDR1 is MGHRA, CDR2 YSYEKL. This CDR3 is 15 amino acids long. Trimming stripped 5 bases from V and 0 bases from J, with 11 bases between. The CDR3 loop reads CASSSRLLSGNTIYF. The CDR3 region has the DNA TGCGCCAGCAGCTCGAGGTTACTCTCTGGAAACACCATATATTTT.

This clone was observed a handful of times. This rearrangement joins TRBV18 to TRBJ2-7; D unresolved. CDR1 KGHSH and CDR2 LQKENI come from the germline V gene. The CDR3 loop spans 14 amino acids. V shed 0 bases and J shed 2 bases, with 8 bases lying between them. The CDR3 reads CASSPPAFAYEQYF. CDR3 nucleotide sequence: TGTGCCAGCTCACCACCGGCTTTTGCCTACGAGCAGTACTTC.

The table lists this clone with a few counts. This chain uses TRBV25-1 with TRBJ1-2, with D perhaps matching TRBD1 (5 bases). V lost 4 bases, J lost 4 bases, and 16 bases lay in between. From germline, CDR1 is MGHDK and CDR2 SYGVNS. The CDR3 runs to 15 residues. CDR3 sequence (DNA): TGTGCCAGCAGTGCTTCAAACGGCAGGGTCTATGGCTACACCTTC. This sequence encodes CASSASNGRVYGYTF.

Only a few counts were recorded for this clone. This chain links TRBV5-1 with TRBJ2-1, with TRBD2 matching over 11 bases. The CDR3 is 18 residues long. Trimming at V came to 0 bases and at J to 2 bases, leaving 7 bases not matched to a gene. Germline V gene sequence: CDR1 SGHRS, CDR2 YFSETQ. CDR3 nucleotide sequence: TGCGCCAGCAGCTTGGGGCTAGCGGGGGGACGAGCCTACAATGAGCAGTTCTTC. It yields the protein CASSLGLAGGRAYNEQFF.